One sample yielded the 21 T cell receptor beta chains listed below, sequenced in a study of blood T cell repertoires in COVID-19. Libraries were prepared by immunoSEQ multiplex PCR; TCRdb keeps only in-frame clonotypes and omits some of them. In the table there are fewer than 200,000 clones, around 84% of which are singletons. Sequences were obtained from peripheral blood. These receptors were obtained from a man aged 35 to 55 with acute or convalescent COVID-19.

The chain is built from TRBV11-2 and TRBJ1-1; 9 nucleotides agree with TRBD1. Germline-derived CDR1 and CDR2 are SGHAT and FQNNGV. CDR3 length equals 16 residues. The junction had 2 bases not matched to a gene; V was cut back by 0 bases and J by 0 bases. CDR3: CASSLEGTGMNTEAFF. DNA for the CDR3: TGTGCCAGCAGCTTAGAGGGGACAGGGATGAACACTGAAGCTTTCTTT. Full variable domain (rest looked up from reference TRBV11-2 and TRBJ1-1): EAGVAQSPRYKIIEKRQSVAFWCNPISGHATLYWYQQILGQGPKLLIQFQNNGVVDDSQLPKDRFSAERLKGVDSTLKIQPAKLEDSAVYLCASSLEGTGMNTEAFFGQGTRLTVV.

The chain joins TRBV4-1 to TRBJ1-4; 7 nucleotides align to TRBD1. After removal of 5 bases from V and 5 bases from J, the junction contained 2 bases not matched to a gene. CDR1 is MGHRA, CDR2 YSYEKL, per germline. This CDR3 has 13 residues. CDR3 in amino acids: CASSEGGNEKLFF. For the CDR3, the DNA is TGCGCCAGCAGCGAAGGGGGCAATGAAAAACTGTTTTTT.

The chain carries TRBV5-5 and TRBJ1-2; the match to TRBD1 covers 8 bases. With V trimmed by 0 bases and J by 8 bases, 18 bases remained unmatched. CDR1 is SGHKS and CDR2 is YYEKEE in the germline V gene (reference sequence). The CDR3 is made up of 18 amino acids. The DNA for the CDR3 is TGTGCCAGCAGCTTGGTGGCGCGAACTTCGGACAGGGCAGGGGGCTACACCTTC. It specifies CASSLVARTSDRAGGYTF.

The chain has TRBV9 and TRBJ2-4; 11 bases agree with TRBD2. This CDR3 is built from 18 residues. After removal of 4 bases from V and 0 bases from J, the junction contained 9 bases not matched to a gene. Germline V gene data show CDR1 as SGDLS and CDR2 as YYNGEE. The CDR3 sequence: CASSPTSGVRVAKNIQYF. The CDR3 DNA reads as TGTGCCAGCAGCCCGACTAGCGGGGTGAGGGTAGCCAAAAACATTCAGTACTTC.

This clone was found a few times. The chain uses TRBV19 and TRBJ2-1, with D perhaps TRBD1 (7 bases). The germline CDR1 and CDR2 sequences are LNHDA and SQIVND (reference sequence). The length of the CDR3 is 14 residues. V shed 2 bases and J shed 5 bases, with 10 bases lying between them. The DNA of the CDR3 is TGTGCCAGTAGTATACAGGGGGGCGACAATGAGCAGTTCTTC. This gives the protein CASSIQGGDNEQFF.

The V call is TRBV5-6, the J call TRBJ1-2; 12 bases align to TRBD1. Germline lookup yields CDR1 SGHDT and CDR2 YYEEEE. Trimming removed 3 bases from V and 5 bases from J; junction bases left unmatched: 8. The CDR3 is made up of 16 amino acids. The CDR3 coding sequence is TGTGCCAGCAGCTGGACCGGGACAGGGGGCGCGTATGGCTACACCTTC. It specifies CASSWTGTGGAYGYTF. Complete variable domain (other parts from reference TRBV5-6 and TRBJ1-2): DAGVTQSPTHLIKTRGQQVTLRCSPKSGHDTVSWYQQALGQGPQFIFQYYEEEERQRGNFPDRFSGHQFPNYSSELNVNALLLGDSALYLCASSWTGTGGAYGYTFGSGTRLTVV.

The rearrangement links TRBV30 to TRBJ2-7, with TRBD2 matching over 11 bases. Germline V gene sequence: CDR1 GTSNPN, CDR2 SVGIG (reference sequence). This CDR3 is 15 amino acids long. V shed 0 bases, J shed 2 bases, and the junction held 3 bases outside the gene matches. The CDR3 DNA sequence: TGTGCCTGGAGTGTTCCGGGACTAGCGGCCTACGAGCAGTACTTC. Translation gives CAWSVPGLAAYEQYF.

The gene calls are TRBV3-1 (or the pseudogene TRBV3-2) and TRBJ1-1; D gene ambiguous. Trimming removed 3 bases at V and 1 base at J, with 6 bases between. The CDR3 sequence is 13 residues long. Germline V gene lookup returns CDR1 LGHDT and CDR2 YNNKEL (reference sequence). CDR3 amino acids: CASSHNRNTEAFF. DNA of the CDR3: TGTGCCAGCAGCCACAACAGGAACACTGAAGCTTTCTTT.

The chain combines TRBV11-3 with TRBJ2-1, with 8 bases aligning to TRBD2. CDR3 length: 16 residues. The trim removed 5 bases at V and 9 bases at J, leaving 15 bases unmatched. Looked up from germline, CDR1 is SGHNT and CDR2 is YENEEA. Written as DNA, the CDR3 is TGTGCCAGCAGCCTCGGAGTAGCCGGGGGGGCTGGTGAGCAGTTCTTC. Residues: CASSLGVAGGAGEQFF.

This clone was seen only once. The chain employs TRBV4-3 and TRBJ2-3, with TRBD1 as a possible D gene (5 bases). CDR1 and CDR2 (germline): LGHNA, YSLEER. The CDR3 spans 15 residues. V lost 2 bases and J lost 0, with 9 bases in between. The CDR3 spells CASSQFSGSTDTQYF. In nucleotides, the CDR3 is TGCGCCAGCAGCCAATTCTCAGGGAGCACAGATACGCAGTATTTT.

This chain's CDR3 is CASSSIRQSVGTEAFF. DNA for the CDR3: TGTGCCAGCAGCTCCATCCGACAGTCAGTGGGCACTGAAGCTTTCTTT. J is TRBJ1-1 and V is TRBV7-9; D might be TRBD1 (5 bases). Trimming cost V 4 bases and J 4 bases, with 19 bases left between them. CDR3 size: 16 residues. In germline, CDR1 is SEHNR, CDR2 FQNEAQ (reference sequence). Full variable domain (outside the CDR3, taken from reference TRBV7-9 and TRBJ1-1): DTGVSQNPRHKITKRGQNVTFRCDPISEHNRLYWYRQTLGQGPEFLTYFQNEAQLEKSRLLSDRFSAERPKGSFSTLEIQRTEQGDSAMYLCASSSIRQSVGTEAFFGQGTRLTVV.

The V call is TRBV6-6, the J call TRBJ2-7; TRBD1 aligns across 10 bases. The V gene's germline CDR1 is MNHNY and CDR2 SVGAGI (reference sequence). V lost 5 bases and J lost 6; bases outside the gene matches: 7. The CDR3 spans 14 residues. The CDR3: CASSKGTGDGEQYF. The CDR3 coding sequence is TGTGCCAGCAGTAAGGGGACAGGGGACGGCGAGCAGTACTTC.

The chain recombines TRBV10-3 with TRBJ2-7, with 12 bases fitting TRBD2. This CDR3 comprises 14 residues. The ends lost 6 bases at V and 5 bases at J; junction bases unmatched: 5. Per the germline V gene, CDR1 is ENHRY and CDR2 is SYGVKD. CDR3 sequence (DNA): TGTGCCATCAGCCAGACTAGCGGGGGCGACGAGCAGTACTTC. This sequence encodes CAISQTSGGDEQYF.

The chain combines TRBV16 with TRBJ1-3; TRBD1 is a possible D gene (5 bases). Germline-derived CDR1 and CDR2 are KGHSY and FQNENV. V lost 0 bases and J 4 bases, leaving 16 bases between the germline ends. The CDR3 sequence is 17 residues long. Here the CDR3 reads CASSQSSGRASGNTIYF. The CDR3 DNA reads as TGTGCCAGCAGCCAATCCTCGGGCAGGGCCTCCGGAAACACCATATATTTT.

The CDR3 is CASSGDSSYEQYF. In DNA, the CDR3 is TGTGCCAGCAGTGGTGACAGCTCCTACGAGCAGTACTTC. This chain joins TRBV25-1 and TRBJ2-7; tentative D call: TRBD1 (5 bases). Deletions cut 4 bases from V and 0 bases from J, with 7 bases between. Looked up from germline, CDR1 is MGHDK and CDR2 is SYGVNS. The CDR3 has 13 residues.

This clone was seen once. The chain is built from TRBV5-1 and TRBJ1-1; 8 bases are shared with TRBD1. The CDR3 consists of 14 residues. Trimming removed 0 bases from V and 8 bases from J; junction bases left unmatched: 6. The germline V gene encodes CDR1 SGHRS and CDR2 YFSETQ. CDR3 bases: TGCGCCAGCAGCTTGGCCCCAGGGGGCCGGGAAGCTTTCTTT. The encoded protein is CASSLAPGGREAFF. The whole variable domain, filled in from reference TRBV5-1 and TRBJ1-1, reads KAGVTQTPRYLIKTRGQQVTLSCSPISGHRSVSWYQQTPGQGLQFLFEYFSETQRNKGNFPGRFSGRQFSNSRSEMNVSTLELGDSALYLCASSLAPGGREAFFGQGTRLTVV.

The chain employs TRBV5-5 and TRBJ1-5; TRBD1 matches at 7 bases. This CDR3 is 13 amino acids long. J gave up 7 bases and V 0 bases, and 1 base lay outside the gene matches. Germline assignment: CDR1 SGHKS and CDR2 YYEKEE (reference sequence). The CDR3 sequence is CASSLEGAQPQHF. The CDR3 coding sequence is TGTGCCAGCAGCTTGGAGGGGGCACAGCCCCAGCATTTT. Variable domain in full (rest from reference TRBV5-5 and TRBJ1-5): DAGVTQSPTHLIKTRGQQVTLRCSPISGHKSVSWYQQVLGQGPQFIFQYYEKEERGRGNFPDRFSARQFPNYSSELNVNALLLGDSALYLCASSLEGAQPQHFGDGTRLSIL.

For the CDR3, the DNA is TGTGCCAGCAGCCCCGGGGGGAGTCACCCCAACTATGGCTACACCTTC. Protein product: CASSPGGSHPNYGYTF. The rearrangement links TRBV5-6 to TRBJ1-2; weak D call: TRBD1 (5 bases). The germline V and J ends were trimmed by 4 bases and 2 bases, with 18 bases remaining between them. Germline V gives CDR1 SGHDT, CDR2 YYEEEE. There are 16 residues in the CDR3.

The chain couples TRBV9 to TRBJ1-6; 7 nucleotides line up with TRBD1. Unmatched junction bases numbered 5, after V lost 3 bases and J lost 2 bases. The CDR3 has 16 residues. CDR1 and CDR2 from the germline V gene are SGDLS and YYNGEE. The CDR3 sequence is CASSAHGTAYNSPLHF. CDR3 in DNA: TGTGCCAGCAGCGCACACGGGACAGCCTATAATTCACCCCTCCACTTT.

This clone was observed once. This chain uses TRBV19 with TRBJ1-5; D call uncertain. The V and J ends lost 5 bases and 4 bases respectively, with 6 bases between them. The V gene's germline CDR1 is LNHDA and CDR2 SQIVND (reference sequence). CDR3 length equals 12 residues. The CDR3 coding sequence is TGTGCCAGTAGTTTTACAAATCAGCCCCAGCATTTT. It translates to CASSFTNQPQHF.

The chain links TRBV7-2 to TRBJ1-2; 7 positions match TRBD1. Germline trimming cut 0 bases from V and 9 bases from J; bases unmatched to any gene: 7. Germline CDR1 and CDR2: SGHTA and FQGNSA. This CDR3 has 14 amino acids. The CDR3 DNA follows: TGTGCCAGCAGCTTAGCGTCACCGGGACAGAGCTACACCTTC. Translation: CASSLASPGQSYTF.